The 17 T cell receptor beta chains below all came from one sample that was sequenced in a study of blood T cell repertoires in COVID-19. The assay was immunoSEQ multiplex PCR, and TCRdb's table has in-frame clones only and misses some. The sample records 50,000 to 65,000 clones, roughly 79% being singletons. Sequenced material: peripheral blood. The source of these receptors is a woman aged 55-70 years with acute or convalescent COVID-19.

This clone was counted once. CDR3 residues: CASSLTGRPEAFF. CDR3 nucleotide sequence: TGTGCCAGCAGCTTGACAGGACGCCCTGAAGCTTTCTTT. The V and J genes are TRBV6-5 and TRBJ1-1; a weak D match, TRBD1 (6 bases). The ends were cut back, 6 bases at V and 6 bases at J, with 14 bases in the middle. Germline V CDR1 and CDR2: MNHEY, SVGAGI. The CDR3 consists of 13 residues.

The chain carries TRBV19 and TRBJ1-4; D is perhaps TRBD1 (5 bases). Trimming took 7 bases from V and 7 from J, leaving 19 bases between them. Germline loops: CDR1 LNHDA, CDR2 SQIVND (reference sequence). The CDR3 extends over 15 amino acids. This chain's CDR3 is CASTALEGGGEKLFF. CDR3 DNA sequence: TGTGCCAGTACAGCTTTGGAGGGTGGGGGTGAAAAACTGTTTTTT.

This clone was detected a few times. The chain is built from TRBV27 and TRBJ2-7; 11 bases agree with TRBD2. V shed 4 bases, J shed 5 bases, and the junction held 7 bases outside the gene matches. The CDR3 loop spans 15 amino acids. CDR1 is MNHEY, CDR2 SMNVEV, per germline (reference sequence). CDR3 sequence (DNA): TGTGCCAGCAGTTCCTTAGCGGGAGGGCTTAACGAGCAGTACTTC. Its translation: CASSSLAGGLNEQYF.

The chain joins TRBV19 to TRBJ2-1, with a weak D call TRBD2 (5 bases). There are 17 residues in the CDR3. Trimming took 5 bases from V and 0 from J, leaving 17 bases between them. CDR1 and CDR2 from the germline V gene are LNHDA and SQIVND (reference sequence). The CDR3 sequence: CASSVWTHTSSYNEQFF. The CDR3 nucleotides are TGTGCCAGTAGTGTTTGGACTCATACGAGCTCCTACAATGAGCAGTTCTTC.

The V gene is TRBV12-5, the J gene TRBJ1-5; D gene ambiguous. Germline CDR1 LGHNT, CDR2 FRNRAP. The CDR3 loop spans 16 amino acids. The germline V and J ends were trimmed by 5 bases and 3 bases, with 17 bases remaining between them. Written as DNA, the CDR3 is TGTGCTAGTGGTCTAGGACTACTACCCAACAATCAGCCCCAGCATTTT. This translates into CASGLGLLPNNQPQHF. The full variable domain, with the rest looked up from reference TRBV12-5 and TRBJ1-5, is DARVTQTPRHKVTEMGQEVTMRCQPILGHNTVFWYRQTMMQGLELLAYFRNRAPLDDSGMPKDRFSAEMPDATLATLKIQPSEPRDSAVYFCASGLGLLPNNQPQHFGDGTRLSIL.

The rearrangement links TRBV5-1 to TRBJ1-2, with D unresolved. The CDR3 length is 13 residues. V was trimmed by 4 bases and J by 4 bases, leaving 11 bases between them. Germline loops: CDR1 SGHRS, CDR2 YFSETQ. The chain's CDR3 is CASSTETPYGYTF. Written as DNA, the CDR3 is TGCGCCAGCAGCACAGAGACACCCTATGGCTACACCTTC.

The gene calls are TRBV29-1 and TRBJ1-2; 9 nucleotides agree with TRBD1. V gave up 3 bases and J gave up 5 bases; unmatched junction bases: 10. Per the germline V gene, CDR1 is SQVTM and CDR2 is ANQGSEA. The CDR3 contains 15 residues. The CDR3 DNA is TGCAGCGTTGATCCTACAGGGGGCAGTGGGTATGGCTACACCTTC. Translation: CSVDPTGGSGYGYTF. The full variable domain, completed using reference TRBV29-1 and TRBJ1-2, is SAVISQKPSRDICQRGTSLTIQCQVDSQVTMMFWYRQQPGQSLTLIATANQGSEATYESGFVIDKFPISRPNLTFSTLTVSNMSPEDSSIYLCSVDPTGGSGYGYTFGSGTRLTVV.

This clone was seen a single time. V usage is TRBV19 and J usage is TRBJ1-1; the match to TRBD1 covers 7 bases. The CDR3 is 11 amino acids. Unmatched junction bases numbered 6, after V lost 11 bases and J lost 6 bases. CDR1 and CDR2 (germline): LNHDA, SQIVND (reference sequence). CDR3 nucleotide sequence: TGTGCCGCACAGGGGTTCGCTGAAGCTTTCTTT. Protein: CAAQGFAEAFF.

The chain couples TRBV24-1 to TRBJ2-1, with 12 nucleotides matching TRBD2. Germline CDR1 reads KGHDR; CDR2 reads SFDVKD. V was clipped by 2 bases and J by 3 bases; unmatched bases: 1. The CDR3 has 16 residues. The CDR3 spells CATSDSSGGVYNEQFF. The CDR3 DNA reads TGTGCCACCAGTGATTCTAGCGGGGGGGTCTACAATGAGCAGTTCTTC.

This chain joins TRBV30 and TRBJ1-5; 7 bases align to TRBD1. This CDR3 has 14 residues. Germline lookup yields CDR1 GTSNPN and CDR2 SVGIG (reference sequence). The J segment lost 6 bases and the V segment lost 1 base, leaving 6 bases of the junction unmatched. In DNA, the CDR3 is TGTGCCTGGAGTGAAGGGGGCGGCCGTCAGCCCCAGCATTTT. Translated: CAWSEGGGRQPQHF.

The chain couples TRBV6-5 to TRBJ2-3; D is possibly TRBD1 (6 bases). This CDR3 has 13 amino acids. Trimming took off 6 bases at V and 1 base at J, with 8 bases between the two ends. Germline V lookup: CDR1 MNHEY, CDR2 SVGAGI. The CDR3 spells CASRQGGTDTQYF. The CDR3 DNA follows: TGTGCCAGCAGACAGGGAGGCACAGATACGCAGTATTTT.

The rearrangement links TRBV7-8 to TRBJ2-5, with TRBD1 identical over 7 bases. Germline trimming cut 3 bases from V and 0 bases from J; bases unmatched to any gene: 1. This CDR3 has 14 residues. The germline V gene has CDR1 SGHVS and CDR2 FQNEAQ. The CDR3 bases are TGTGCCAGCAGCTTGGGACAGAACCAAGAGACCCAGTACTTC. Translation: CASSLGQNQETQYF.

The chain has TRBV5-5 and TRBJ1-1; D is uncertain. The CDR3 loop spans 15 amino acids. CDR1 and CDR2 from the germline V gene are SGHKS and YYEKEE (reference sequence). Between the trimmed V and J ends, which lost 1 base and 0 bases, there was a span of 10 bases. The CDR3 loop is CASSLLANLNTEAFF. The CDR3 DNA follows: TGTGCCAGCAGCTTGCTTGCTAACCTGAACACTGAAGCTTTCTTT.

The chain joins TRBV15 to TRBJ2-1; 7 positions agree with TRBD2. V dropped 7 bases and J dropped 1; count of bases not matched to a gene: 19. Germline CDR1 and CDR2: LNHNV and YYDKDF (reference sequence). The CDR3 totals 19 residues. The CDR3 loop reads CATTSLGGGREGSYNEQFF. CDR3 sequence (DNA): TGTGCCACCACCAGCCTGGGGGGGGGAAGGGAGGGTTCCTACAATGAGCAGTTCTTC.

V is TRBV6-5 and J is TRBJ1-5; D is unresolved. Germline CDR1 and CDR2: MNHEY and SVGAGI. The CDR3 runs 12 residues. Trimming left V 6 bases short and J 9 bases short, with 12 bases between. The CDR3 reads CASRSPTGPQHF. The CDR3 nucleotides are TGTGCCAGCAGATCTCCTACTGGGCCCCAGCATTTT.

V gene TRBV2 combines with J gene TRBJ2-3, with 7 bases identical to TRBD1. Germline CDR1 SNHLY, CDR2 FYNNEI. CDR3 length: 15 residues. V lost 7 bases to trimming and J lost 4 bases; unmatched junction nucleotides: 11. The CDR3 DNA is TGTGCCAGCAAGGTTGTGACAGGGCGGGCAGATACGCAGTATTTT. Residues: CASKVVTGRADTQYF.

The chain joins TRBV3-1 (or the pseudogene TRBV3-2) to TRBJ1-1; tentatively, D is TRBD1 (5 bases). The germline V and J ends were trimmed by 4 bases and 3 bases, with 12 bases remaining between them. The CDR3 totals 14 residues. CDR1 and CDR2 from the germline V gene are LGHDT and YNNKEL (reference sequence). The CDR3 DNA reads as TGTGCCAGCAGCCGAGGCGGGGGGGACACTGAAGCTTTCTTT. Translation gives CASSRGGGDTEAFF.